This T cell receptor beta chain was profiled in a study of STAT3 mutations in large granular lymphocyte leukemia. Study information: Roughly 40% of treated T-LGLL patients showed hematologic response to immunosuppression. Study-level results: At least one immunodominant TCR beta clonotype appeared in every T-cell large granular lymphocyte leukemia patient. TCR clonotype switching after therapy occurred in about 35% of the 18 patients. Persisting codominant clonotypes may have hidden a small pathogenic clone. Treatment regimens differed across patients between samplings.

V lost 3 bases, J lost 0 bases, and 6 bases stayed unmatched. This CDR3 region has 16 residues. From germline, CDR1 is SGHDT and CDR2 YYEEEE. Only in-frame clones appear in the TCRdb table, and some are missing; sequencing was by immunoSEQ multiplex PCR. The sample gives 40,000 to 50,000 clones, 81% of which show up once; 0.4% to 0.55% is in the top ten. Remarks on this clone: Its antigen is unidentified.

The sample taken for sequencing was PBMCs. The gene calls are TRBV5-6 and TRBJ2-3; 8 bases map to TRBD2. This sequence originates from a human donor with T large granular lymphocyte leukemia. Some clones in this sample may be carry-over from other donors' samples. CDR3 DNA sequence: TGTGCCAGCAGCTCCCCGGGACTAGTTAGCACAGATACGCAGTATTTT. Protein sequence: CASSSPGLVSTDTQYF.